This T cell receptor beta chain was recorded in a study of blood T cell repertoires in COVID-19. Using immunoSEQ multiplex PCR, the repertoire was profiled, and TCRdb retains in-frame clones only, with some absent. Of 250,000 to 300,000 clones in the sample, 88% were seen once. Trimming left V 0 bases short and J 8 bases short, with 5 bases between. From germline, CDR1 is LGHDT and CDR2 YNNKEL (reference sequence). The CDR3 consists of 12 residues. The TCR originated in a woman aged 70-85 years with COVID-19, enrolled during active disease. The chain combines TRBV3-1 (or the pseudogene TRBV3-2) with TRBJ1-3; D uncertain. The sample was peripheral blood. The CDR3 protein is CASSQEGDTIYF. The CDR3 nucleotides are TGTGCCAGCAGCCAAGAGGGAGACACCATATATTTT.